Below are 5 T cell receptor beta chains sequenced from a single sample in a study of T cell responses to AZD1222 COVID-19 vaccine. Sequencing was performed with immunoSEQ multiplex PCR; in TCRdb, only in-frame clones are kept and a portion is missing. The table shows roughly 97,000 clones, with around 86% occurring only once. The input for sequencing was peripheral blood, taken 28 days after the second dose of the MenACWY control vaccine. These receptors all stem from an adult who received the MenACWY meningococcal vaccine as a control.

This sequence joins TRBV3-1 (or the pseudogene TRBV3-2) and TRBJ2-7; the D gene is possibly TRBD1 (6 bases). Germline CDR1 is LGHDT and CDR2 is YNNKEL (reference sequence). The CDR3 consists of 20 residues. Trimming cost V 0 bases and J 0 bases, with 24 bases left between them. The CDR3 nucleotides are TGTGCCAGCAGCCAAGATATTTCGTGGGTTTCGGACAGATGCTCCTACGAGCAGTACTTC. Residues: CASSQDISWVSDRCSYEQYF.

The genes are TRBV7-3 and TRBJ2-3; possible D gene TRBD1, 6 bases. Germline CDR1 is SGHTA and CDR2 is FQGTGA. CDR3 size: 16 residues. Trimming cost V 5 bases and J 0 bases, with 15 bases left between them. CDR3: CASSPGQSASTDTQYF. CDR3 DNA: TGTGCCAGCAGCCCCGGACAGTCCGCTAGCACAGATACGCAGTATTTT.

The V gene is TRBV28, the J gene TRBJ1-6, with 9 bases fitting TRBD1. Germline V gene lookup returns CDR1 MDHEN and CDR2 SYDVKM. CDR3 length: 16 residues. Losses at the gene ends were 5 bases for V and 6 bases for J; bases not matched to a gene: 8. CDR3 protein: CASSAMLTGGNSPLHF. The CDR3, as DNA: TGTGCCAGCAGTGCAATGCTGACAGGGGGTAATTCACCCCTCCACTTT.

This chain links TRBV7-6 with TRBJ2-1, with TRBD2 matching 7 bases. CDR1 and CDR2 (germline): SGHVS, FNYEAQ. CDR3 length equals 17 residues. V lost 4 bases, J lost 3 bases, and 12 bases stayed unmatched. The CDR3 loop is CASSSKRGPPLYNEQFF. The DNA of the CDR3 is TGTGCCAGCAGCTCGAAGCGGGGCCCTCCTCTCTACAATGAGCAGTTCTTC.

This clone was recorded a few times. The V call is TRBV28, the J call TRBJ2-7, with D unclear. There are 15 residues in the CDR3. Germline V gene lookup returns CDR1 MDHEN and CDR2 SYDVKM. The V end lost 6 bases, the J end lost 0 bases, and 15 bases lay between the germline ends. CDR3 nucleotides: TGTGCCAGCAGCCAAGTACCCCGTATCTCCTACGAGCAGTACTTC. Translated, it gives CASSQVPRISYEQYF. The full variable domain, its missing parts supplied by reference TRBV28 and TRBJ2-7, is DVKVTQSSRYLVKRTGEKVFLECVQDMDHENMFWYRQDPGLGLRLIYFSYDVKMKEKGDIPEGYSVSREKKERFSLILESASTNQTSMYLCASSQVPRISYEQYFGPGTRLTVT.